This TCR beta chain is from a study of T cell repertoires in cytomegalovirus infection. Turning to the study itself: Both a matching HLA type and CMV infection were indicated by public TCR beta signatures.

The CDR3 covers 15 residues. The germline gives CDR1 SGHTA, CDR2 FQGNSA. Trimming cost V 5 bases and J 2 bases, with 14 bases left between them. This clonotype is classed as medium-sized (0.01 to 0.1%). Its target is not known. Study results and limitations: Predominance within the ex vivo response was attributable to HLA-C-restricted CMV-specific TCR beta clonotypes. There were carriers of CMV plus the relevant HLA, and cumulative public TCR beta family frequency identified them.

Using its own MiXCR run on the reads, TCRdb lists one record per CDR3 protein. There are about 260,000 distinct CDR3 sequences in the sample; approximately 13% occur only once, and about 10% lies in the top ten. The TCR was taken from a human donor in good health (CMV status not recorded). Some clones in this sample may be carry-over from other donors' samples. The material sequenced was PBMCs. This chain uses TRBV7-2 with TRBJ2-3, with D possibly TRBD2 on 5 matching bases. The CDR3 loop reads CASSKSGAPTDTQYF. In DNA form, the CDR3 reads TGTGCCAGCAGCAAAAGCGGAGCCCCCACAGATACGCAGTATTTT.